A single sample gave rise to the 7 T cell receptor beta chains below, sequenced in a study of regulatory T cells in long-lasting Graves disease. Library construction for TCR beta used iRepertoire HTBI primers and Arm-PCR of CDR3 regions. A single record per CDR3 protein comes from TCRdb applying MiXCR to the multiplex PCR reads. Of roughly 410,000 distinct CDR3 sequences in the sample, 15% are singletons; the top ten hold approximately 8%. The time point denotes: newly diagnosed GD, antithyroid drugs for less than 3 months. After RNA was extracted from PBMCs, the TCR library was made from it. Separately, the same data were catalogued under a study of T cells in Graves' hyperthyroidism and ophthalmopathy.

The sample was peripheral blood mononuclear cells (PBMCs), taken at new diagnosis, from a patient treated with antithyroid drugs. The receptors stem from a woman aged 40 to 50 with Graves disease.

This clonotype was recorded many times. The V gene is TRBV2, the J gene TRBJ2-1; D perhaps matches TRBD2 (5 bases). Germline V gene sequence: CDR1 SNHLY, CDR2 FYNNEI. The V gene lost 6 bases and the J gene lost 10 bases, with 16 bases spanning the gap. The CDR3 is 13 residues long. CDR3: CASSERSQWEQFF. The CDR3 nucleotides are TGTGCCAGCAGCGAGCGGTCCCAATGGGAGCAGTTCTTC.

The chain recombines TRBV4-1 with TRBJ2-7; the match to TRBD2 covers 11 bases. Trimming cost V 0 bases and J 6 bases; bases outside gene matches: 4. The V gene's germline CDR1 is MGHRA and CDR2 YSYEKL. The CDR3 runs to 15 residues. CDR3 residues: CASSQDHTSGSEQYF. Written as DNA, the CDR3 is TGCGCCAGCAGCCAAGATCATACTAGCGGGAGCGAGCAGTACTTC.

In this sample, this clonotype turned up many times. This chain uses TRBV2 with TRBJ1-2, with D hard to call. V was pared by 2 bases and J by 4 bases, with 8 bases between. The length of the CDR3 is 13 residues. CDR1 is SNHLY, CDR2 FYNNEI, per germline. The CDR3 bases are TGTGCCAGCAGTGAACGGAACAGCTATGGCTACACCTTC. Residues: CASSERNSYGYTF. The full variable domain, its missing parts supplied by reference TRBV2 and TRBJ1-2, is EPEVTQTPSHQVTQMGQEVILRCVPISNHLYFYWYRQILGQKVEFLVSFYNNEISEKSEIFDDQFSVERPDGSNFTLKIRSTKLEDSAMYFCASSERNSYGYTFGSGTRLTVV.

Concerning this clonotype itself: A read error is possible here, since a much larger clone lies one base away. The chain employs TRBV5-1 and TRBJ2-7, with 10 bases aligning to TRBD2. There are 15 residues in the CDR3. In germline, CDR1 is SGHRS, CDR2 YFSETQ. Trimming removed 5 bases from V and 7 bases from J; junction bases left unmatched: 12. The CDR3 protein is CASRLAGEKYNEQYF. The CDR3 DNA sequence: TGCGCCAGCAGGCTAGCGGGAGAAAAATACAATGAGCAGTACTTC.

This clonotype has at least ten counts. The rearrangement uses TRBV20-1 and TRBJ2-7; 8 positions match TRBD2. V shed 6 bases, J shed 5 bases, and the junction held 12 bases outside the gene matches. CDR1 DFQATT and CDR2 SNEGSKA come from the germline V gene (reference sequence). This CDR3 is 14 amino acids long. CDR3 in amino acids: CSALYPAGAHEQYF. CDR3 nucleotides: TGCAGTGCGCTTTATCCAGCGGGAGCCCACGAGCAGTACTTC.

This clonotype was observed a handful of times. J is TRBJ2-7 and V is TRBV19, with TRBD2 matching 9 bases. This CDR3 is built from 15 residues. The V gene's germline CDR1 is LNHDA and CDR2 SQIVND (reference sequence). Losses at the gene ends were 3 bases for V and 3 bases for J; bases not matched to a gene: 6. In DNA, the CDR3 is TGTGCCAGTAGTATCCTTCTAGCGGGACACTACGAGCAGTACTTC. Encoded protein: CASSILLAGHYEQYF.

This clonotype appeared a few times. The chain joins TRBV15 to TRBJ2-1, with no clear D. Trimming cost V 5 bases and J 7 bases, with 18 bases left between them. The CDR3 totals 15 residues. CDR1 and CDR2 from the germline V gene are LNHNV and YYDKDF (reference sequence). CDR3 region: CATSFKEPLANEQFF. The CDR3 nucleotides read TGTGCCACCAGCTTCAAGGAACCTCTGGCGAATGAGCAGTTCTTC.